These 16 T cell receptor beta chains were all obtained from the same sample, sequenced in a study of OX40 agonist ivuxolimab in advanced cancers. Using immunoSEQ multiplex PCR, the repertoire was profiled, and TCRdb retains in-frame clones only, with some absent. There are roughly 72,000 clones in the sample; approximately 81% occur only once, and 5% lies in the top ten. The sample in question was CD4+ or CD8+ T cells sorted from blood, obtained in a trial of the OX40 agonist ivuxolimab. Receptor source: an adult with an advanced solid tumor such as melanoma, head and neck, liver or kidney cancer.

The genes are TRBV12-5 and TRBJ2-1; D tentatively reads TRBD1 or TRBD2 (5 bases each). Germline values: CDR1 LGHNT, CDR2 FRNRAP. Between the trimmed V and J ends, which lost 6 bases and 4 bases, there was a span of 22 bases. The CDR3 has 17 residues. The CDR3 bases are TGTGCTAGTGGCCTCCCCCGCGCCGGGACGGAGTACAATGAGCAGTTCTTC. Translated: CASGLPRAGTEYNEQFF. Supplemented by reference TRBV12-5 and TRBJ2-1, the full variable domain reads DARVTQTPRHKVTEMGQEVTMRCQPILGHNTVFWYRQTMMQGLELLAYFRNRAPLDDSGMPKDRFSAEMPDATLATLKIQPSEPRDSAVYFCASGLPRAGTEYNEQFFGPGTRLTVL.

The J gene is TRBJ2-5, the V gene TRBV19; D is ambiguous. The CDR3 sequence is 13 residues long. Trimming shortened V by 8 bases and J by 2 bases, and 12 bases separated the two germline ends. Germline V gene lookup returns CDR1 LNHDA and CDR2 SQIVND (reference sequence). The CDR3 DNA follows: TGTGCCAGTGGACCTGTGGGGCAAGAGACCCAGTACTTC. Translated, it gives CASGPVGQETQYF. Looking up the rest from reference TRBV19 and TRBJ2-5 gives the full variable domain: DGGITQSPKYLFRKEGQNVTLSCEQNLNHDAMYWYRQDPGQGLRLIYYSQIVNDFQKGDIAEGYSVSREKKESFPLTVTSAQKNPTAFYLCASGPVGQETQYFGPGTRLLVL.

The chain recombines TRBV5-6 with TRBJ1-2; 9 bases line up with TRBD1. The V gene's germline CDR1 is SGHDT and CDR2 YYEEEE. Trimming took 4 bases from V and 2 from J; bases not matched to a gene: 15. The length of the CDR3 is 18 residues. The CDR3 reads CASSPYQDRGPLNYGYTF. The CDR3, as DNA: TGTGCCAGCAGCCCGTATCAGGACAGGGGACCACTGAACTATGGCTACACCTTC.

The CDR3 region has the DNA TGTGCCAGCAGTAAAACAGGGTTGGGCAATCAGCCCCAGCATTTT. It specifies CASSKTGLGNQPQHF. This sequence joins TRBV28 and TRBJ1-5; D is possibly TRBD1 (6 bases). Trimming cost V 5 bases and J 2 bases, with 13 bases left between them. The CDR3 runs 15 residues. Per germline, CDR1 MDHEN and CDR2 SYDVKM.

The rearrangement links TRBV29-1 to TRBJ2-5; 11 bases are shared with TRBD1. The trim removed 6 bases at V and 5 bases at J, leaving 5 bases unmatched. There are 13 residues in the CDR3. Per germline, CDR1 SQVTM and CDR2 ANQGSEA. CDR3 sequence (DNA): TGCAGCGTGGGAGGGACAGGGGGTGAGACCCAGTACTTC. Its translation is CSVGGTGGETQYF.

The chain is built from TRBV4-2 and TRBJ1-2; tentative D call: TRBD1 (5 bases). The V end lost 6 bases, the J end lost 5 bases, and 19 bases lay between the germline ends. Germline CDR1 reads LGHNA; CDR2 reads YNFKEQ. The CDR3 spans 15 residues. The CDR3 nucleotides are TGTGCCAGCAGACCTGGAAGGGCGGGGGAGTATGGCTACACCTTC. Translated, it gives CASRPGRAGEYGYTF.

About this clone itself: The same CDR3 also results from other DNA sequences found in this sample. CDR3 amino acids: CASSLSGGSTDTQYF. In DNA, the CDR3 is TGTGCCAGCAGCCTGAGCGGGGGGAGCACAGATACGCAGTATTTT. The chain carries TRBV5-4 and TRBJ2-3, with TRBD2 identical over 9 bases. There are 15 residues in the CDR3. Germline-derived CDR1 and CDR2 are SGHNT and YYREEE (reference sequence). V gave up 4 bases and J gave up 0 bases; unmatched junction bases: 3.

The genes are TRBV21-1 and TRBJ1-2; the D call in the table, TRBD1, was not verified against the DNA. TRBV21-1 is an annotated pseudogene. CDR3 length: 17 amino acids. The CDR3 region is CASSKTDRGMCDYGYTF. DNA of the CDR3: TGTGCCAGCAGCAAAACTGACAGGGGAATGTGCGACTATGGCTACACCTTC.

This clone was recorded once. The V call is TRBV10-1, the J call TRBJ2-7, with TRBD1 matching 12 bases. The V and J ends lost 4 bases and 0 bases, in that order; junction bases with no gene match: 13. Germline assignment: CDR1 WNHNN and CDR2 SYGVQD (reference sequence). The CDR3 spans 19 residues. The CDR3, as DNA: TGCGCCAGCAGTGCTTCGGGACAGGGGGCGCGTCATTTCTCCTACGAGCAGTACTTC. As protein: CASSASGQGARHFSYEQYF.

CDR3 region: CASSLGGTHGYTF. In DNA form, the CDR3 reads TGTGCCAGCAGCTTGGGGGGGACCCATGGCTACACCTTC. The chain joins TRBV11-2 to TRBJ1-2; a weak D match, TRBD1 (5 bases). CDR1 is SGHAT and CDR2 is FQNNGV in the germline V gene. Trimming took 3 bases from V and 6 from J, leaving 11 bases between them. This CDR3 has 13 amino acids. The whole variable domain, remainder taken from reference TRBV11-2 and TRBJ1-2, is EAGVAQSPRYKIIEKRQSVAFWCNPISGHATLYWYQQILGQGPKLLIQFQNNGVVDDSQLPKDRFSAERLKGVDSTLKIQPAKLEDSAVYLCASSLGGTHGYTFGSGTRLTVV.

The chain combines TRBV5-1 with TRBJ1-3; D is unclear. Germline V gives CDR1 SGHRS, CDR2 YFSETQ. The CDR3 contains 15 residues. Trimming shortened V by 0 bases and J by 0 bases, and 7 bases separated the two germline ends. CDR3: CASSLGRNSGNTIYF. In DNA form, the CDR3 reads TGCGCCAGCAGCTTGGGACGGAACTCTGGAAACACCATATATTTT. Drawing the rest from reference TRBV5-1 and TRBJ1-3, the complete variable domain is KAGVTQTPRYLIKTRGQQVTLSCSPISGHRSVSWYQQTPGQGLQFLFEYFSETQRNKGNFPGRFSGRQFSNSRSEMNVSTLELGDSALYLCASSLGRNSGNTIYFGEGSWLTVV.

The chain combines TRBV7-8 with TRBJ2-7; 8 nucleotides align to TRBD2. This CDR3 region has 16 residues. Germline loops: CDR1 SGHVS, CDR2 FQNEAQ. Trimming took 4 bases from V and 0 from J; bases not matched to a gene: 8. CDR3 DNA: TGTGCCAGCAGCTGGCTCCCTAGCGGGTCCTCCTACGAGCAGTACTTC. Translated: CASSWLPSGSSYEQYF.

The rearrangement joins TRBV4-3 to TRBJ1-2; weak D call: TRBD1 (6 bases). The CDR3 runs 14 residues. Trimming shortened V by 0 bases and J by 4 bases, and 9 bases separated the two germline ends. Germline lookup yields CDR1 LGHNA and CDR2 YSLEER. The CDR3 DNA reads TGCGCCAGCAGCCAAGAACCAGGGGCCTATGGCTACACCTTC. Protein: CASSQEPGAYGYTF.

As DNA, the CDR3 is TGTGCCAGCAGCCGTGGGGGGGACTATGGCTACACCTTC. This translates into CASSRGGDYGYTF. J is TRBJ1-2 and V is TRBV2; weak D call: TRBD1 (5 bases). The V gene's germline CDR1 is SNHLY and CDR2 FYNNEI. V was cut by 6 bases and J by 3 bases, with 11 bases left in between. This CDR3 is 13 amino acids long.

The genes are TRBV6-1 and TRBJ2-2, with D possibly being TRBD2 (6 bases). The CDR3 is 15 residues long. V shed 0 bases and J shed 1 base, with 6 bases lying between them. Germline V gene lookup returns CDR1 MNHNS and CDR2 SASEGT. CDR3 sequence: CASSEASGNTGELFF. The CDR3 DNA is TGTGCCAGCAGTGAAGCTAGCGGGAACACCGGGGAGCTGTTTTTT.

J is TRBJ1-1 and V is TRBV7-3, with TRBD1 matching over 9 bases. The CDR3 totals 13 residues. Germline V gene sequence: CDR1 SGHTA, CDR2 FQGTGA. V lost 8 bases and J lost 3; bases outside the gene matches: 4. As DNA, the CDR3 is TGTGCCAGCGGGGGACAGGGCTACACTGAAGCTTTCTTT. Amino acids: CASGGQGYTEAFF.